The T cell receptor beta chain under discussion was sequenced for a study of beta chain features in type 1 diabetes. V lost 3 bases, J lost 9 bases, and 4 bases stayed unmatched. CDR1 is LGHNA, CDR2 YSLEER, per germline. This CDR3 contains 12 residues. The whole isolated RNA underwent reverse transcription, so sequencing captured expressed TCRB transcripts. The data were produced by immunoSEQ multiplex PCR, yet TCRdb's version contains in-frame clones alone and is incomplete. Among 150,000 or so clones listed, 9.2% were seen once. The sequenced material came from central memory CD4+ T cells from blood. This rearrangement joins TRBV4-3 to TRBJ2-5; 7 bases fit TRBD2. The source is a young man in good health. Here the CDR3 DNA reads TGCGCCAGCAGCCAGGACCGGGAGGCCCAGTACTTC. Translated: CASSQDREAQYF.